Listed here is a single TCR beta chain. The entry originates in a study of shared clonotypes between healthy human individuals. The repertoire was sequenced with immunoSEQ multiplex PCR; TCRdb's copy has only in-frame clones and lacks some. Among some 2 million clones listed, 85% to 95% were seen once. The naive CD8 population came from CD45RO-negative cells selected for CCR7, without terminally differentiated effector memory CD45RA+ cells. Source material: naive CD8+ T cells sorted from blood. This TCR derives from a man between 18 and 29 years old in good health.

The CDR3 loop is CASSQGTGGTNTGELFF. CDR3 nucleotide sequence: TGTGCCAGCAGCCAAGGGACAGGGGGGACGAACACCGGGGAGCTGTTTTTT. J is TRBJ2-2 and V is TRBV11-3; the match to TRBD1 covers 11 bases. The germline gives CDR1 SGHNT, CDR2 YENEEA. Unmatched junction bases numbered 5, after V lost 5 bases and J lost 0 bases. The CDR3 sequence is 17 residues long.